This T cell receptor (beta chain) was profiled in a study of post-analysis software for immune sequencing data. General study points: Included in a set of a handful of TRBV segments more frequent in patients than controls were TRBV5-6, TRBV5-1 and TRBV20-1. F-measure co-clustering was strong for batch-matched samples.

CDR1 and CDR2 from the germline V gene are SNHLY and FYNNEI. The J segment lost 2 bases and the V segment lost 8 bases, leaving 16 bases of the junction unmatched. The CDR3 has 19 amino acids. With respect to this clonotype: The antigen is not known.

Unique molecular identifiers featured in each of the TCR beta cDNA libraries. Each sample of roughly 1 to 11 million input T cells yielded about 500,000 cDNA molecules, so each molecule approximated one T cell. TCRdb itself ran the PCR reads through MiXCR, one entry per CDR3 protein. In the table there are about 770,000 distinct CDR3 sequences, approximately 44% of which are singletons. V is TRBV2 and J is TRBJ2-6; TRBD1 aligns across 9 bases. The receptor was isolated from a girl between 10 and 17 years old with multiple sclerosis. Sample: blood. The CDR3 coding sequence is TGTGCCAGCGGAGTGGACTGGACAGGGGCCTTTGCTGGGGCCAACGTCCTGACTTTC. This gives the protein CASGVDWTGAFAGANVLTF.